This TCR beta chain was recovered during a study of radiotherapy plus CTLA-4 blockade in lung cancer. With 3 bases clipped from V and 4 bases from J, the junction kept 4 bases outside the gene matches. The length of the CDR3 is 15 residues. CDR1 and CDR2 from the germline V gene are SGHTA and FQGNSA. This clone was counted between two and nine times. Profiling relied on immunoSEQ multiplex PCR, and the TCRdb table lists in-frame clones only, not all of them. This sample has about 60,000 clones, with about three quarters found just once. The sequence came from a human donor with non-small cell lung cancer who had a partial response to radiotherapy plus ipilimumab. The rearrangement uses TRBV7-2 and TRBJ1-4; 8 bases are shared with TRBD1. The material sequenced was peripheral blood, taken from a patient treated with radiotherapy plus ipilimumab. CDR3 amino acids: CASSFDRGYNEKLFF. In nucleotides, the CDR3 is TGTGCCAGCAGCTTCGACAGGGGATATAATGAAAAACTGTTTTTT.